This paragraph reports one T cell receptor (beta chain). This clonotype was observed at least ten times. Its binding antigen is unknown. The record has no base qualities; no much larger clone is one base away. TCRdb names Illumina NovaSeq 6000 as the instrument used. cDNA libraries for TCRalpha and TCRbeta were prepared by 5'RACE using constant-segment primers, with sample barcodes and unique molecular identifiers added. Trizol reagent was used to extract RNA from every sample. Libraries were amplified in two PCR steps, with a second sample barcode and Illumina TruSeq adapters added in the second step. The libraries were sequenced on an Illumina NovaSeq using 2 x 150 bp paired-end reads. The authors' pipeline ran thus. Demultiplexing of reads and collapsing into UMI-guided consensus sequences were performed with migec v1.2.7. Using mixcr v2.1.11, UMI consensuses were aligned to TRA and TRB V and J templates and then assembled into clonotypes. A clonotype was counted as expanded or contracted only when both edgeR and NoisET called the clonotype significant, with the noise models trained on biological replicates. For edgeR calls, the thresholds were a false discovery rate-adjusted p below 0.01 and a log2 fold-change of 1. As an exploratory analysis of dynamics, max-normalized trajectories of the 1000 most abundant clonotypes were examined with PCA combined with hierarchical clustering. The CD4 or CD8 phenotype of responding clones was assigned using the separately sequenced CD4+ and CD8+ repertoires. The public reads were quality trimmed at Q25 with fastp and then assembled into clones with MiXCR by TCRdb, keeping productive beta chains. CDR3 protein sequences are deduplicated, and each keeps its most common genes and DNA. V and J calls and clone size were set by TCRdb, not the authors. Within this sample are almost 350,000 distinct CDR3 sequences, with 20% to 25% of them counted one time only. Jointly, the top ten make up roughly 21% of the sample.

The data were obtained in a study of T-cell memory formation after mild COVID-19 (TCRdb year 2021). For context, the study as a whole: TCR sequence clusters from the two donors were largely donor specific. In a couple of donors, T-cell clones that expanded and contracted after mild COVID-19 were tracked by sequencing TCRalpha and TCRbeta repertoires over time. The cohort comprised two young, previously healthy adult volunteers, one female and one male.

V sheds 5 bases and J sheds 1 base, leaving 11 bases between their ends. CDR1 and CDR2, per the germline V gene, are SGHTA and FQGNSA. The CDR3, cysteine through phenylalanine, is 14 amino acids long. The only DNA kept is the CDR3, 42 bases in frame from the first base. The paper as a whole reports these results and caveats: SARS-CoV-2 specificity was not confirmed for the second-wave clones peaking on day 37. Contracting CD4+ clones were found mainly in CM and EM memory subsets, while CD8+ clones were enriched in EMRA. The study included only a couple of mild cases, and larger cohorts that include severe cases with pre-infection samples were judged to be necessary. The detection of some responding clones in pre-infection memory suggests that pre-existing cross-reactive memory T cells joined the SARS-CoV-2 response. Clones contracting from day 15 to 85 had balanced CD4/CD8 phenotypes, while a second wave expanding from day 15 to 37 was biased towards CD4+.

PBMCs were isolated by Ficoll-Paque density gradient centrifugation. The chain is assembled from TRBV7-2 and TRBJ1-2; a tentative D call is TRBD1 (5 bases match). The clonotype comes from a man aged 18 to 29 who had mild COVID-19 (a few samples of this study predate the infection). The sample titles of this study are shuffled in the database, so cell type and time point are left out; the donor was told from shared clones. Sequencing was carried out using PBMCs or a T cell subset sorted from them (not recorded which). The CDR3 is CASSLRDLNYGYTF. The DNA is TGTGCCAGCAGCCTACGGGACCTTAACTATGGCTACACCTTC.